The next 21 T cell receptor beta chains were all read from a single sample in a study of shared clonotypes between healthy human individuals. Measured with immunoSEQ multiplex PCR; TCRdb has only the in-frame clones, and not every one. The data contain 550,000 to 800,000 clones, over 65% of them seen just once; the ten biggest clones take up less than 2%. Sequencing was done on a sample of memory CD4+ T cells sorted from blood. Subset: CD45RA-negative fraction. Every receptor here comes from a woman in her 30s in good health.

The rearrangement joins TRBV25-1 to TRBJ1-1; 7 positions agree with TRBD1. CDR1 MGHDK and CDR2 SYGVNS come from the germline V gene. Losses at the gene ends were 5 bases for V and 4 bases for J; bases not matched to a gene: 16. The CDR3 covers 17 residues. Here the CDR3 DNA reads TGTGCCAGCAGTCAAACCCCCGACAGGGTTAGAGGCACTGAAGCTTTCTTT. As protein: CASSQTPDRVRGTEAFF.

The count of this clone is one. V gene TRBV20-1 combines with J gene TRBJ2-7, with a possible D match to TRBD2 (5 bases). Germline V gene sequence: CDR1 DFQATT, CDR2 SNEGSKA (reference sequence). This CDR3 has 9 residues. CDR3: CRNCGEQYF. The CDR3 DNA sequence: TGCAGGAACTGCGGGGAGCAGTACTTC.

In DNA form, the CDR3 reads TGTGCCAGCAGTGAATATACGGCGGAGGGCTACACCTTC. It is translated as CASSEYTAEGYTF. The rearrangement uses TRBV25-1 and TRBJ1-2; D gene ambiguous. V was trimmed by 0 bases and J by 8 bases, leaving 10 bases between them. The CDR3 runs to 13 residues. Germline loops: CDR1 MGHDK, CDR2 SYGVNS.

V gene TRBV27 combines with J gene TRBJ2-7, with a possible D match to TRBD2 (6 bases). Trimming removed 7 bases from V and 2 bases from J, with 12 bases in between. The CDR3 has 13 residues. Per germline, CDR1 MNHEY and CDR2 SMNVEV (reference sequence). Here the CDR3 DNA reads TGTGCCAGCAAGGCCGGAGGGACCTACGAGCAGTACTTC. Translated: CASKAGGTYEQYF.

The chain recombines TRBV5-1 with TRBJ2-7; 7 bases agree with TRBD1. From germline, CDR1 is SGHRS and CDR2 YFSETQ. The CDR3 contains 15 residues. The V and J ends lost 5 bases and 1 base, in that order; junction bases with no gene match: 9. The CDR3 DNA reads TGCGCCAGCAGTTGGGACAGCGTCTCATCCTACGAGCAGTACTTC. It yields the protein CASSWDSVSSYEQYF.

V usage is TRBV4-2 and J usage is TRBJ2-6; 9 nucleotides match TRBD2. The J segment lost 0 bases and the V segment lost 5 bases, leaving 11 bases of the junction unmatched. CDR3 length: 19 amino acids. CDR1 and CDR2 from the germline V gene are LGHNA and YNFKEQ. The DNA of the CDR3 is TGTGCCAGCAGCTTGGAGGTAGCGGGAGTCCCCTCTGGGGCCAACGTCCTGACTTTC. It encodes CASSLEVAGVPSGANVLTF.

Remarks on this clone: The sample has other DNA sequences that encode this CDR3 too. The CDR3: CASSLTGVPGNTIYF. In DNA form, the CDR3 reads TGCGCCAGCAGCCTTACAGGGGTCCCTGGAAACACCATATATTTT. The chain employs TRBV5-1 and TRBJ1-3; 7 positions match TRBD1. The germline V gene encodes CDR1 SGHRS and CDR2 YFSETQ. With 4 bases clipped from V and 2 bases from J, the junction kept 6 bases outside the gene matches. The CDR3 runs to 15 residues.

The gene calls are TRBV5-6 and TRBJ1-1; a weak D match, TRBD1 (5 bases). In germline, CDR1 is SGHDT, CDR2 YYEEEE. The V and J ends lost 1 base and 3 bases respectively, with 16 bases between them. The CDR3 runs 16 residues. This chain's CDR3 is CASSLTGTSSYTEAFF. The CDR3 DNA is TGTGCCAGCAGCTTGACCGGGACCTCCTCGTACACTGAAGCTTTCTTT.

The rearrangement joins TRBV19 to TRBJ2-4; 7 bases agree with TRBD2. J gave up 8 bases and V 4 bases, and 5 bases lay outside the gene matches. CDR3 length: 13 residues. The germline gives CDR1 LNHDA, CDR2 SQIVND (reference sequence). The CDR3 region has the DNA TGTGCCAGTAGTACGGGGAGGGAGGACATTCAGTACTTC. This codes for CASSTGREDIQYF.

The genes are TRBV29-1 and TRBJ2-5; TRBD2 agrees at 12 bases. Per germline, CDR1 SQVTM and CDR2 ANQGSEA. The length of the CDR3 is 14 residues. V dropped 7 bases and J dropped 11; count of bases not matched to a gene: 14. The chain's CDR3 is CSGRLAGGPGEQYF. In nucleotides, the CDR3 is TGCAGCGGCCGTCTAGCGGGAGGGCCTGGGGAGCAGTACTTC. Together with reference TRBV29-1 and TRBJ2-5, the CDR3 gives the full variable domain: SAVISQKPSRDICQRGTSLTIQCQVDSQVTMMFWYRQQPGQSLTLIATANQGSEATYESGFVIDKFPISRPNLTFSTLTVSNMSPEDSSIYLCSGRLAGGPGEQYFGPGTRLLVL.

The chain employs TRBV9 and TRBJ2-5; D unclear. V lost 3 bases, J lost 0 bases, and 9 bases lay in between. The CDR3 is made up of 14 amino acids. Per the germline V gene, CDR1 is SGDLS and CDR2 is YYNGEE. CDR3 region: CASSGNLYQETQYF. CDR3 nucleotides: TGTGCCAGCAGCGGGAACCTGTACCAAGAGACCCAGTACTTC.

For this clone: This may be a read error: a much more frequent sequence differs by one nucleotide. This chain joins TRBV5-1 and TRBJ1-1; D is uncertain. This CDR3 has 13 amino acids. Trimming cost V 1 base and J 1 base, with 5 bases left between them. The germline gives CDR1 SGHRS, CDR2 YFSETQ. CDR3 coding DNA: TGCGCCAGCAGCTTGACAGCGAACACTGAAGCTTTCTTT. Encoded protein: CASSLTANTEAFF. Looking up the rest from reference TRBV5-1 and TRBJ1-1 gives the full variable domain: KAGVTQTPRYLIKTRGQQVTLSCSPISGHRSVSWYQQTPGQGLQFLFEYFSETQRNKGNFPGRFSGRQFSNSRSEMNVSTLELGDSALYLCASSLTANTEAFFGQGTRLTVV.

This clone was recorded at least ten times. Other DNA sequences in this specimen translate into the identical CDR3. The CDR3 nucleotides read TGTGCCACCAGCAGAGATAGCGGGAGAGAGACCCAGTACTTC. Its protein product is CATSRDSGRETQYF. This sequence joins TRBV15 and TRBJ2-5, with 9 bases matching TRBD2. V dropped 0 bases and J dropped 4; count of bases not matched to a gene: 0. This CDR3 contains 14 residues. CDR1 is LNHNV and CDR2 is YYDKDF in the germline V gene (reference sequence).

CDR3 residues: CASSQEEAGGFYEQYF. CDR3 DNA: TGTGCCAGCAGCCAAGAGGAAGCGGGAGGGTTCTACGAGCAGTACTTC. The chain joins TRBV4-2 to TRBJ2-5; the match to TRBD2 covers 10 bases. The end of the DNA is better explained by TRBJ2-7, so the J call may be wrong. Germline CDR1 LGHNA, CDR2 YNFKEQ. This CDR3 is 16 amino acids long.

This rearrangement joins TRBV19 to TRBJ1-2; 10 nucleotides match TRBD1. The CDR3 spans 15 residues. The V and J ends lost 10 bases and 4 bases, in that order; junction bases with no gene match: 12. The germline V gene encodes CDR1 LNHDA and CDR2 SQIVND (reference sequence). This chain's CDR3 is CAIRDRGVQGYGYTF. In DNA form, the CDR3 reads TGTGCCATACGGGACAGGGGTGTGCAGGGCTATGGCTACACCTTC.

The genes are TRBV19 and TRBJ2-7, with 10 bases lining up with TRBD1. Germline lookup yields CDR1 LNHDA and CDR2 SQIVND (reference sequence). The V and J ends lost 1 base and 1 base, in that order; junction bases with no gene match: 10. The CDR3 loop spans 18 amino acids. The CDR3 DNA reads as TGTGCCAGTAGTATAGCTGCTTCCGGGACAGGGGCGTCCTACGAGCAGTACTTC. This translates into CASSIAASGTGASYEQYF.

Remarks on this clone: Other DNA sequences in the sample encode the same CDR3. This sequence joins TRBV28 and TRBJ2-1, with D unresolved. Germline V lookup: CDR1 MDHEN, CDR2 SYDVKM. Trimming removed 4 bases from V and 9 bases from J, with 4 bases in between. This CDR3 is built from 10 residues. The CDR3 bases are TGTGCCAGCAGTTCGGGTGAGCAGTTCTTC. Amino acid sequence: CASSSGEQFF.

This chain's CDR3 is CVPRGRSLEQYF. The CDR3 DNA reads as TGTGTACCACGAGGGAGGAGTCTGGAGCAGTACTTC. The chain carries TRBV21-1 and TRBJ2-7; the D call in the table, TRBD2, was not verified against the DNA. TRBV21-1 is labeled a pseudogene. This CDR3 is 12 amino acids long.

The chain joins TRBV29-1 to TRBJ2-5; D remains ambiguous. The CDR3 length is 13 residues. V was pared by 6 bases and J by 4 bases, with 15 bases between. Germline V gives CDR1 SQVTM, CDR2 ANQGSEA. In DNA form, the CDR3 reads TGCAGCGTGAAGACCCCTAAGGGAGAGACCCAGTACTTC. Protein sequence: CSVKTPKGETQYF.

V gene TRBV28 combines with J gene TRBJ1-2; D perhaps matches TRBD1 (6 bases). The CDR3 is made up of 15 amino acids. The V and J ends lost 6 bases and 2 bases respectively, with 16 bases between them. Germline CDR1 and CDR2: MDHEN and SYDVKM. The CDR3 DNA reads TGTGCCAGCAGCCCGGCCTGGGGGCAGAACTATGGCTACACCTTC. Translating it yields CASSPAWGQNYGYTF.

The V gene is TRBV11-2, the J gene TRBJ2-1, with 14 bases identical to TRBD2. V lost 1 base, J lost 7 bases, and 6 bases stayed unmatched. CDR3 length: 17 residues. Germline V CDR1 and CDR2: SGHAT, FQNNGV. The CDR3 nucleotides read TGTGCCAGCAGCTTAGGACTAGCGGGAGGGCCGAGGAATGAGCAGTTCTTC. Translation gives CASSLGLAGGPRNEQFF.